Listed here is a single T cell receptor beta chain. The data were taken from a study of blood T cell repertoires in COVID-19. Study at large: T cells, B-cell-depleted T cells, or PBMCs supplied cDNA or gDNA.

Germline V CDR1 and CDR2: KGHDR, SFDVKD. V was cut by 10 bases and J by 0 bases, with 11 bases left in between. The length of the CDR3 is 13 residues. Clones were read by immunoSEQ multiplex PCR, and TCRdb kept only the in-frame ones, dropping some. The profile covers roughly 200,000 clones, with roughly 80% appearing a single time and approximately 4.8% taken by the ten largest. This receptor was taken from a man between 50 and 59 years old with active or convalescent COVID-19. What was sequenced was peripheral blood. V usage is TRBV24-1 and J usage is TRBJ1-1; D may be TRBD1 (6 bases). DNA of the CDR3: TGTGCCACTATTGGACAGATGAACACTGAAGCTTTCTTT. Amino acids: CATIGQMNTEAFF.